A single sample is the source of the 19 T cell receptor beta chains below, sequenced in a study of shared clonotypes between healthy human individuals. Measured with immunoSEQ multiplex PCR; TCRdb has only the in-frame clones, and not every one. The data show over 850,000 clones, with 75% to 85% seen just once and more than 0.55% held by the top ten. The specimen sequenced was memory CD4+ T cells from PBMCs. Subset noted: CD45RA-negative fraction. The source is a man aged 18 to 29 in good health. Some clones in this sample may be carry-over from other donors' samples.

The chain combines TRBV18 with TRBJ1-5; 9 nucleotides match TRBD1. CDR1 and CDR2 from the germline V gene are KGHSH and LQKENI. The CDR3 loop spans 14 amino acids. With V trimmed by 3 bases and J by 6 bases, 3 bases remained unmatched. The CDR3 nucleotides are TGTGCCAGCTCACCTACAGGGGGCGTTCAGCCCCAGCATTTT. It translates to CASSPTGGVQPQHF.

The chain is built from TRBV28 and TRBJ1-4, with D perhaps TRBD1 (6 bases). The CDR3 has 20 residues. V was pared by 6 bases and J by 0 bases, with 26 bases between. Looked up from germline, CDR1 is MDHEN and CDR2 is SYDVKM. CDR3 amino acids: CASSLSLRTGTQATNEKLFF. CDR3 in DNA: TGTGCCAGCAGCCTTAGTTTAAGAACAGGGACACAAGCAACTAATGAAAAACTGTTTTTT.

About this clone: Other DNA sequences in the same sample also yield this CDR3. The chain links TRBV4-1 to TRBJ1-4, with a possible D match to TRBD1 (5 bases). Deletions cut 0 bases from V and 8 bases from J, with 13 bases between. Germline lookup yields CDR1 MGHRA and CDR2 YSYEKL. This CDR3 contains 15 residues. For the CDR3, the DNA is TGCGCCAGCAGCCAAGAAGGATTGGGGGGAGAAAAACTGTTTTTT. Its translation: CASSQEGLGGEKLFF.

The chain has TRBV2 and TRBJ2-3; 7 bases are a match to TRBD2. Germline V lookup: CDR1 SNHLY, CDR2 FYNNEI. V dropped 4 bases and J dropped 1; count of bases not matched to a gene: 5. This CDR3 region has 15 residues. CDR3 sequence (DNA): TGTGCCAGCAGTGTGGGAGGGTGGGGCACAGATACGCAGTATTTT. Translation: CASSVGGWGTDTQYF. The full variable domain, in which reference TRBV2 and TRBJ2-3 provide the parts outside the CDR3, is EPEVTQTPSHQVTQMGQEVILRCVPISNHLYFYWYRQILGQKVEFLVSFYNNEISEKSEIFDDQFSVERPDGSNFTLKIRSTKLEDSAMYFCASSVGGWGTDTQYFGPGTRLTVL.

The chain has TRBV27 and TRBJ2-7; TRBD1 aligns across 11 bases. In germline, CDR1 is MNHEY, CDR2 SMNVEV (reference sequence). Trimming removed 4 bases from V and 4 bases from J; junction bases left unmatched: 9. The CDR3 has 16 amino acids. DNA for the CDR3: TGTGCCAGCAGTTCAACCTGGACAGGGGGCAGGTACGAGCAGTACTTC. Its translation is CASSSTWTGGRYEQYF.

The chain couples TRBV7-8 to TRBJ2-1; weak D call: TRBD1 (5 bases). The germline V gene has CDR1 SGHVS and CDR2 FQNEAQ. The CDR3 consists of 15 residues. Trimming pared 3 bases from V and 2 bases from J, leaving 11 bases between. The DNA of the CDR3 is TGTGCCAGCAGCTTGGGCAGGGTAACCTACAATGAGCAGTTCTTC. Encoded protein: CASSLGRVTYNEQFF.

This clone was found a few times. V and J are TRBV7-2 and TRBJ1-2; 9 nucleotides agree with TRBD1. This CDR3 has 16 residues. With V trimmed by 4 bases and J by 0 bases, 6 bases remained unmatched. Germline V gene data show CDR1 as SGHTA and CDR2 as FQGNSA. CDR3 sequence (DNA): TGTGCCAGCAGCTCACTGACAGGGGGTACTAACTATGGCTACACCTTC. This encodes CASSSLTGGTNYGYTF.

J is TRBJ1-2 and V is TRBV30; 9 nucleotides line up with TRBD1. Germline-derived CDR1 and CDR2 are GTSNPN and SVGIG (reference sequence). The CDR3 totals 16 residues. With V trimmed by 3 bases and J by 8 bases, 16 bases remained unmatched. The CDR3 here is CAWRKLPGQGIDGYTF. The CDR3 nucleotides are TGTGCCTGGAGGAAATTGCCGGGACAGGGTATCGACGGCTACACCTTC.

The rearrangement links TRBV18 to TRBJ2-1, with D hard to call. V dropped 2 bases and J dropped 2 bases, with 4 bases sitting between them. The CDR3 loop spans 13 amino acids. From germline, CDR1 is KGHSH and CDR2 LQKENI. CDR3 protein: CASSPLAYNEQFF. The CDR3 DNA sequence: TGTGCCAGCTCACCATTAGCCTACAATGAGCAGTTCTTC.

This clone has more than one count but fewer than ten. The chain carries TRBV5-1 and TRBJ2-7; 9 bases align to TRBD2. Germline V gene sequence: CDR1 SGHRS, CDR2 YFSETQ. The CDR3 runs to 15 residues. J was trimmed by 7 bases and V by 4 bases; bases with no gene match: 12. CDR3 region: CASSPLAGAAWEQYF. The CDR3 region has the DNA TGCGCCAGCAGCCCTTTAGCGGGAGCGGCTTGGGAGCAGTACTTC.

This chain links TRBV28 with TRBJ1-4, with no clear D. CDR3 size: 14 residues. Looked up from germline, CDR1 is MDHEN and CDR2 is SYDVKM. The ends were cut back, 7 bases at V and 7 bases at J, with 16 bases in the middle. The CDR3 loop is CASTSADGGEKLFF. The CDR3 DNA follows: TGTGCCAGCACCTCGGCGGACGGTGGTGAAAAACTGTTTTTT. The variable domain in full, completed from reference TRBV28 and TRBJ1-4, reads DVKVTQSSRYLVKRTGEKVFLECVQDMDHENMFWYRQDPGLGLRLIYFSYDVKMKEKGDIPEGYSVSREKKERFSLILESASTNQTSMYLCASTSADGGEKLFFGSGTQLSVL.

V is TRBV5-1 and J is TRBJ2-3, with 7 bases matching TRBD2. V gave up 7 bases and J gave up 0 bases; unmatched junction bases: 8. Germline values: CDR1 SGHRS, CDR2 YFSETQ. The CDR3 consists of 15 residues. The CDR3 is CASALGGLSTDTQYF. The CDR3 DNA reads TGCGCCAGCGCCCTGGGGGGACTAAGCACAGATACGCAGTATTTT.

The chain uses TRBV5-1 and TRBJ2-1; unclear D gene. Trimming stripped 0 bases from V and 8 bases from J, with 12 bases between. The CDR3 is 14 amino acids. Germline CDR1 and CDR2: SGHRS and YFSETQ. The CDR3 DNA reads TGCGCCAGCAGCTTGGGGAATATTAATTATGAGCAGTTCTTC. It encodes CASSLGNINYEQFF.

The gene calls are TRBV15 and TRBJ2-1; 10 bases map to TRBD2. CDR1 is LNHNV, CDR2 YYDKDF, per germline (reference sequence). The V segment lost 1 base and the J segment 8 bases; nucleotides outside the gene matches: 11. The CDR3 is 17 residues long. This CDR3 reads CATSRAGGSGRFDEQFF. The CDR3 DNA sequence: TGTGCCACCAGCAGAGCGGGGGGTAGCGGGAGGTTCGATGAGCAGTTCTTC.

The V gene is TRBV7-2, the J gene TRBJ2-2, with TRBD2 matching 8 bases. The V and J ends lost 5 bases and 5 bases, in that order; junction bases with no gene match: 10. Germline V gene data show CDR1 as SGHTA and CDR2 as FQGNSA. The CDR3 has 16 amino acids. As DNA, the CDR3 is TGTGCCAGCAGCGGGCGAGCGGGAGTGTGGACCGGGGAGCTGTTTTTT. Its protein product is CASSGRAGVWTGELFF.

This clone was observed once. The CDR3 reads CASSPGLRDEKLFF. The CDR3 DNA sequence: TGTGCCAGCAGTCCCGGACTGAGGGACGAAAAACTGTTTTTT. V and J are TRBV28 and TRBJ1-4; D might be TRBD1 (5 bases). Trimming shortened V by 5 bases and J by 8 bases, and 15 bases separated the two germline ends. CDR1 MDHEN and CDR2 SYDVKM come from the germline V gene. The CDR3 length is 14 residues. The variable domain in full, with the rest retrieved from reference TRBV28 and TRBJ1-4, is DVKVTQSSRYLVKRTGEKVFLECVQDMDHENMFWYRQDPGLGLRLIYFSYDVKMKEKGDIPEGYSVSREKKERFSLILESASTNQTSMYLCASSPGLRDEKLFFGSGTQLSVL.

This chain uses TRBV27 with TRBJ1-3; no firm D call. In germline, CDR1 is MNHEY, CDR2 SMNVEV (reference sequence). The CDR3 sequence is 18 residues long. Trimming removed 3 bases at V and 4 bases at J, with 22 bases between. The chain's CDR3 is CASSFGLLGGTSGNTIYF. The CDR3 nucleotides are TGTGCCAGCAGTTTTGGCTTGTTAGGCGGAACATCAGGAAACACCATATATTTT.

The CDR3 is CSVGNNRGGTDTQYF. DNA for the CDR3: TGCAGCGTTGGGAACAACAGGGGTGGCACAGATACGCAGTATTTT. The rearrangement joins TRBV29-1 to TRBJ2-3; 7 bases agree with TRBD1. Trimming cost V 4 bases and J 1 base; bases outside gene matches: 8. The CDR3 sequence is 15 residues long. Per the germline V gene, CDR1 is SQVTM and CDR2 is ANQGSEA.

A word on this clone: A single base separates this from a much larger clone, so it may be a read error. The chain couples TRBV25-1 to TRBJ1-5; D gene ambiguous. Trimming stripped 6 bases from V and 1 base from J, with 13 bases between. In germline, CDR1 is MGHDK, CDR2 SYGVNS. This CDR3 region has 15 residues. In DNA, the CDR3 is TGTGCCAGCAGCCCACCCGTGGGGAGCAATCAGCCCCAGCATTTT. Its translation is CASSPPVGSNQPQHF.